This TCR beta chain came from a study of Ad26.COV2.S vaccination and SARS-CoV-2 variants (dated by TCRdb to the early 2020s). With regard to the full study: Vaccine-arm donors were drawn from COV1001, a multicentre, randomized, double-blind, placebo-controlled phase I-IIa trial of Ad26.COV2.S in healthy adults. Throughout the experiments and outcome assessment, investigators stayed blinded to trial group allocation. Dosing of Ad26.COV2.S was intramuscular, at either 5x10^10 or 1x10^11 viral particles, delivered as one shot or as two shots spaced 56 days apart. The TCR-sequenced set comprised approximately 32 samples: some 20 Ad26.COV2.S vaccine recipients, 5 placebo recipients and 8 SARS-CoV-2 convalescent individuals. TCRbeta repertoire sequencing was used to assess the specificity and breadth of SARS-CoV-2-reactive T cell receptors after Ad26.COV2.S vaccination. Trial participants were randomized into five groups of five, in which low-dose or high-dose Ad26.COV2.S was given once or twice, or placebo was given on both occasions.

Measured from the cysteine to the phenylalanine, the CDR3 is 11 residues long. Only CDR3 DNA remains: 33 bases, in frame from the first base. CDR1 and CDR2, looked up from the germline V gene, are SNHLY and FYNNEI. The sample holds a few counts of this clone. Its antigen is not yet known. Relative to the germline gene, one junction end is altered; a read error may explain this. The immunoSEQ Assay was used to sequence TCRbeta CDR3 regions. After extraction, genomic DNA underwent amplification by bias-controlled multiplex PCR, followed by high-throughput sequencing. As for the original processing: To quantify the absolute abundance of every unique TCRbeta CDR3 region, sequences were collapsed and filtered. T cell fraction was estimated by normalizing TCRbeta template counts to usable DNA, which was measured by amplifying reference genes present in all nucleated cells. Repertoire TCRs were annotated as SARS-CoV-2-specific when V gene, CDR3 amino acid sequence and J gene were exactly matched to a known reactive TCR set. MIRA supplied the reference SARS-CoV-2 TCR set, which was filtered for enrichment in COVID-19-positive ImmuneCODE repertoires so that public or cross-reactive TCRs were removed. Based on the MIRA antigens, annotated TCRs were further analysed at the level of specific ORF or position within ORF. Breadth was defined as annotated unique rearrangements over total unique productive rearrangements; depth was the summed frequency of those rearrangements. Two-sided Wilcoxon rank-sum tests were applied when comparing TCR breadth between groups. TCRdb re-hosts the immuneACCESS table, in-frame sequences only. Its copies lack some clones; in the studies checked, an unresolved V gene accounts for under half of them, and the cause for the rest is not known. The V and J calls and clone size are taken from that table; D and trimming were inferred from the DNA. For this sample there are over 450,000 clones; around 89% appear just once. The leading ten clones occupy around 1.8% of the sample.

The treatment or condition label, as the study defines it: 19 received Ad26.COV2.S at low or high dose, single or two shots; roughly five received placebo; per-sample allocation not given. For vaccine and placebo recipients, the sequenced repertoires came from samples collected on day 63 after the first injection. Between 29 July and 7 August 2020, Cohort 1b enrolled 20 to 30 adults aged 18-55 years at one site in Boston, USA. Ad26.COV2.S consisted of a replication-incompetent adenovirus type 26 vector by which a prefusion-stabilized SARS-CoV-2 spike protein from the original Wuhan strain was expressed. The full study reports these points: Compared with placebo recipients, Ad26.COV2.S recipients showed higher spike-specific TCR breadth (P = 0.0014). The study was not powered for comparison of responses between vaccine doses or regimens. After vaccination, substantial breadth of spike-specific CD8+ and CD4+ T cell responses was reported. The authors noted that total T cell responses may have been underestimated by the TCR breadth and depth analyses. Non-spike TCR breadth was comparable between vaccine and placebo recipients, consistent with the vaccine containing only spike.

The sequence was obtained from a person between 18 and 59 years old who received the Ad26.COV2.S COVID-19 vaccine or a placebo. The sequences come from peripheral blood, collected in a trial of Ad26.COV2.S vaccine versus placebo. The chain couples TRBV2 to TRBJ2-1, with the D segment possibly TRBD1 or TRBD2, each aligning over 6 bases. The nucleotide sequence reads TGCAGCGAGTTGGGGGGCGCTGGGCAGTTCTTC. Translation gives CSELGGAGQFF.